Below, 24 T cell receptor beta chains from the same sample are listed, as sequenced in a study of T cells in Graves' hyperthyroidism and ophthalmopathy. Regions amplified from RNA transcripts were the TCR beta CDR3 regions. During a first-round RT-PCR of the TCR CDR3, the HTBI primer set was used. Each CDR3 protein gets one entry after TCRdb re-called the multiplex PCR reads with MiXCR. The sample shows nearly 600,000 distinct CDR3 sequences, 12% to 15% of them seen only once. Material: blood. Receptors were obtained from a young woman with Graves' ophthalmopathy.

This clonotype has just a few counts. The chain employs TRBV11-1 and TRBJ2-1, with TRBD2 identical over 14 bases. The V gene's germline CDR1 is SGHAT and CDR2 FQDESV (reference sequence). CDR3 length: 20 residues. With V trimmed by 3 bases and J by 4 bases, 14 bases remained unmatched. The CDR3 nucleotides read TGTGCCAGCAGCTTGGAAATCCTTTGGACTAGCGGGAGGACTTACAATGAGCAGTTCTTC. As protein: CASSLEILWTSGRTYNEQFF.

With respect to this clonotype: A single base separates this from a much larger clone, so it may be a read error. J is TRBJ1-5 and V is TRBV7-8; D gene ambiguous. V was shortened by 1 base and J by 6 bases, with 13 bases between the two germline ends. The CDR3 runs 15 residues. CDR1 is SGHVS and CDR2 is FQNEAQ in the germline V gene. In nucleotides, the CDR3 is TGTGCCAGCAGCTTAGTGTGGTTCGGGAGTCAGCCCCAGCATTTT. Translating gives CASSLVWFGSQPQHF.

The chain carries TRBV7-8 and TRBJ1-1; a possible D gene is TRBD1 (5 bases). The V gene's germline CDR1 is SGHVS and CDR2 FQNEAQ. Trimming left V 5 bases short and J 3 bases short, with 10 bases between. The length of the CDR3 is 13 residues. CDR3 sequence reads: CASSRKGYTEAFF. The CDR3 region has the DNA TGTGCCAGCAGCCGGAAGGGGTACACTGAAGCTTTCTTT.

This clonotype was counted at least ten times. The chain links TRBV14 to TRBJ1-1; D is perhaps TRBD1 (5 bases). There are 17 residues in the CDR3. The V end lost 4 bases, the J end lost 3 bases, and 21 bases lay between the germline ends. The V gene's germline CDR1 is SGHDN and CDR2 FVKESK. The CDR3 DNA is TGTGCCAGCAGCCCTTGGACACTTAAGTTGGAGGACACTGAAGCTTTCTTT. It encodes CASSPWTLKLEDTEAFF.

This clonotype was found a few times. The chain uses TRBV10-3 and TRBJ2-2; no reliable D call. Trimming shortened V by 0 bases and J by 4 bases, and 6 bases separated the two germline ends. Looked up from germline, CDR1 is ENHRY and CDR2 is SYGVKD. This CDR3 has 14 amino acids. The CDR3 sequence: CAISESFGTGELFF. The DNA for the CDR3 is TGTGCCATCAGTGAGTCGTTTGGCACCGGGGAGCTGTTTTTT.

This clonotype showed up many times. The chain couples TRBV30 to TRBJ1-2; no firm D call. Deletions cut 6 bases from V and 4 bases from J, with 9 bases between. From germline, CDR1 is GTSNPN and CDR2 SVGIG (reference sequence). This CDR3 has 11 residues. The CDR3 DNA reads TGTGCCTGTATGACCCGCTATGGCTACACCTTC. Translating gives CACMTRYGYTF.

The sample holds many counts of this clonotype. The rearrangement uses TRBV20-1 and TRBJ1-1; maybe TRBD1 (5 bases). Per germline, CDR1 DFQATT and CDR2 SNEGSKA (reference sequence). CDR3 length equals 16 residues. Trimming removed 0 bases from V and 1 base from J, with 15 bases in between. The CDR3 protein is CSARDHGGGTNTEAFF. The CDR3 coding sequence is TGCAGTGCTAGAGATCATGGGGGGGGGACGAACACTGAAGCTTTCTTT.

This clonotype was detected a few times. The chain couples TRBV4-2 to TRBJ2-2, with TRBD1 matching 8 bases. The germline CDR1 and CDR2 sequences are LGHNA and YNFKEQ. V lost 0 bases and J lost 6; bases outside the gene matches: 15. The CDR3 totals 19 residues. CDR3 bases: TGTGCCAGCAGCCAAGAATGGGACAGGAGCTATGTCGCCGCCGGGGAGCTGTTTTTT. This sequence encodes CASSQEWDRSYVAAGELFF.

This clonotype was picked up many times. The V and J genes are TRBV7-9 and TRBJ2-1; 8 positions match TRBD1. Germline values: CDR1 SEHNR, CDR2 FQNEAQ (reference sequence). This CDR3 contains 15 residues. J gave up 0 bases and V 3 bases, and 1 base lay outside the gene matches. The CDR3 here is CASSFTGGSYNEQFF. In DNA, the CDR3 is TGTGCCAGCAGCTTCACAGGGGGCTCCTACAATGAGCAGTTCTTC.

This clonotype was recorded at least ten times. The rearrangement uses TRBV12-3 or TRBV12-4 and TRBJ2-4; 15 nucleotides line up with TRBD2. CDR3 length: 15 residues. V shed 8 bases and J 7 bases; nucleotides not matched to a gene: 6. CDR3 sequence: CASQGLAGGENIQYF. DNA for the CDR3: TGTGCCAGCCAAGGACTAGCGGGGGGGGAGAACATTCAGTACTTC.

This clonotype was picked up many times. The chain employs TRBV28 and TRBJ2-1; D is perhaps TRBD2 (5 bases). The V end was cut by 8 bases, the J end by 6 bases, with 5 bases between. The CDR3 is made up of 10 amino acids. Germline CDR1 and CDR2: MDHEN and SYDVKM. The CDR3 protein is CASGSNEQFF. The CDR3 coding sequence is TGTGCCAGCGGGAGCAATGAGCAGTTCTTC.

This clonotype was observed many times. V is TRBV20-1 and J is TRBJ1-4; a weak D match, TRBD1 (5 bases). Germline CDR1 DFQATT, CDR2 SNEGSKA (reference sequence). V lost 0 bases to trimming and J lost 6 bases, with 17 bases between them. CDR3 length: 16 residues. The CDR3 is CSARDVVAGSHEKLFF. As DNA, the CDR3 is TGCAGTGCTAGAGATGTTGTGGCAGGGTCGCATGAAAAACTGTTTTTT.

V is TRBV15 and J is TRBJ2-1; weak D call: TRBD1 (6 bases). V gave up 3 bases and J gave up 6 bases, with 15 bases separating them. Germline V lookup: CDR1 LNHNV, CDR2 YYDKDF (reference sequence). The CDR3 sequence is 15 residues long. Here the CDR3 DNA reads TGTGCCACCAGCAGTCCCCAGGGGTGGGTCAATGAGCAGTTCTTC. Its protein is CATSSPQGWVNEQFF.

This clonotype was counted only a few times. The rearrangement links TRBV19 to TRBJ2-5; TRBD2 agrees at 10 bases. V gave up 10 bases and J gave up 5 bases; unmatched junction bases: 16. Germline assignment: CDR1 LNHDA and CDR2 SQIVND (reference sequence). The CDR3 covers 16 residues. The CDR3 protein is CATSSAASGRGETQYF. CDR3 sequence (DNA): TGTGCCACTTCGTCCGCCGCTAGCGGGAGAGGCGAGACCCAGTACTTC.

The rearrangement uses TRBV2 and TRBJ2-7; 7 nucleotides align to TRBD2. CDR3 size: 15 residues. V shed 1 base and J 4 bases; nucleotides not matched to a gene: 7. CDR1 is SNHLY and CDR2 is FYNNEI in the germline V gene. The CDR3 DNA reads as TGTGCCAGCAGTGAAGGGTCGGGAGGTACGTACGAGCAGTACTTC. This encodes CASSEGSGGTYEQYF.

This clonotype was picked up many times. The chain employs TRBV12-3 or TRBV12-4 and TRBJ2-5; 9 bases are a match to TRBD2. CDR3 length: 12 residues. V was clipped by 9 bases and J by 7 bases; unmatched bases: 6. CDR3: CASEASGTTQYF. CDR3 in DNA: TGTGCCAGTGAGGCTAGCGGGACGACCCAGTACTTC.

This clonotype has ten or more counts. This chain joins TRBV6-5 and TRBJ2-7; TRBD1 matches 8 bases. V lost 1 base, J lost 0 bases, and 5 bases stayed unmatched. In germline, CDR1 is MNHEY, CDR2 SVGAGI. The CDR3 runs to 16 residues. CDR3: CASSYFSTGASYEQYF. DNA for the CDR3: TGTGCCAGCAGTTACTTCTCGACAGGGGCCTCCTACGAGCAGTACTTC.

This clonotype was recorded at least ten times. V and J are TRBV20-1 and TRBJ2-1; D is unresolved. Germline V gene data show CDR1 as DFQATT and CDR2 as SNEGSKA (reference sequence). Deletions cut 3 bases from V and 9 bases from J, with 24 bases between. CDR3 size: 16 residues. CDR3 sequence: CSASQRATRFWGEQFF. CDR3 nucleotides: TGCAGTGCTAGCCAAAGGGCGACCCGATTTTGGGGTGAGCAGTTCTTC.

In its sample, this clonotype was seen many times. The chain joins TRBV11-3 to TRBJ2-7, with 7 bases that match TRBD2. The V segment lost 7 bases and the J segment 5 bases; nucleotides outside the gene matches: 11. Germline V gene lookup returns CDR1 SGHNT and CDR2 YENEEA. The CDR3 is made up of 14 amino acids. The CDR3 reads CASKLSGMEDEQYF. CDR3 bases: TGTGCCAGCAAATTAAGCGGGATGGAGGACGAGCAGTACTTC.

This clonotype has more than one count but fewer than ten. The V and J genes are TRBV18 and TRBJ1-2; D may be TRBD1 (6 bases). V dropped 0 bases and J dropped 3 bases, with 14 bases sitting between them. The CDR3 contains 16 residues. The V gene's germline CDR1 is KGHSH and CDR2 LQKENI. The chain's CDR3 is CASSPPSYQGYYGYTF. DNA of the CDR3: TGTGCCAGCTCACCACCAAGTTATCAGGGGTACTATGGCTACACCTTC.

On this clonotype: The final CDR3 position lacks the conserved phenylalanine or tryptophan, pointing to a likely read error. The gene calls are TRBV6-5 and TRBJ2-4, with D hard to call. Germline V gives CDR1 MNHEY, CDR2 SVGAGI. The CDR3 contains 11 residues. Trimming pared 2 bases from V and 6 bases from J, leaving 2 bases between. The CDR3 DNA reads as TGTGCCAGCAGTTACAGAAACATTCAGTACTTA. This encodes CASSYRNIQYL.

The genes are TRBV6-4 and TRBJ1-5, with D hard to call. Germline V gene data show CDR1 as MRHNA and CDR2 as SNTAGT. The CDR3 is 14 residues long. V lost 0 bases to trimming and J lost 7 bases, with 10 bases between them. Written as DNA, the CDR3 is TGTGCCAGCAGTGACTCCCGGGTAGAGCAGCCCCAGCATTTT. This gives the protein CASSDSRVEQPQHF.

On this clonotype itself: It may be a read error: a sequence one base away is much more abundant. The chain joins TRBV7-9 to TRBJ2-2, with 8 bases aligning to TRBD2. V lost 4 bases, J lost 4 bases, and 8 bases stayed unmatched. Germline V CDR1 and CDR2: SEHNR, FQNEAQ (reference sequence). CDR3 length: 16 amino acids. The CDR3 DNA is TGTGCCAGCAGCTCAGGACTAGCAGTTAGCACCGGGGAGCTGTTTTTT. It codes for CASSSGLAVSTGELFF.

This clonotype was observed a handful of times. The chain combines TRBV4-3 with TRBJ2-3; 7 nucleotides align to TRBD2. The CDR3 spans 17 residues. Germline CDR1 LGHNA, CDR2 YSLEER. Trimming took 2 bases from V and 0 from J; bases not matched to a gene: 8. This chain's CDR3 is CASSQSETSWSTDTQYF. CDR3 in DNA: TGCGCCAGCAGCCAATCTGAGACTAGCTGGAGCACAGATACGCAGTATTTT.